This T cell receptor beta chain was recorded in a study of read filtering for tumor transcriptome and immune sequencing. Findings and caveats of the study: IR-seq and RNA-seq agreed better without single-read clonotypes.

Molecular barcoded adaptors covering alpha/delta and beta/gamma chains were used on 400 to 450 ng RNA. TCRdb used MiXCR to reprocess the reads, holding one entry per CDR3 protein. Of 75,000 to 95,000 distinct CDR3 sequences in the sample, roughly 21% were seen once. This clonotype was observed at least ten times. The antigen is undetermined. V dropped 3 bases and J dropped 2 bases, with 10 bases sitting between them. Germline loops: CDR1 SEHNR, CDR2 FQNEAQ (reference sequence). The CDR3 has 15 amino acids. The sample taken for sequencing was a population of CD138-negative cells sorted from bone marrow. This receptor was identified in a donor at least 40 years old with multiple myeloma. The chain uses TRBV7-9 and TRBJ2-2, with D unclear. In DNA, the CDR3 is TGTGCCAGCAGCTTCGCTCCCCTTAACACCGGGGAGCTGTTTTTT. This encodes CASSFAPLNTGELFF.